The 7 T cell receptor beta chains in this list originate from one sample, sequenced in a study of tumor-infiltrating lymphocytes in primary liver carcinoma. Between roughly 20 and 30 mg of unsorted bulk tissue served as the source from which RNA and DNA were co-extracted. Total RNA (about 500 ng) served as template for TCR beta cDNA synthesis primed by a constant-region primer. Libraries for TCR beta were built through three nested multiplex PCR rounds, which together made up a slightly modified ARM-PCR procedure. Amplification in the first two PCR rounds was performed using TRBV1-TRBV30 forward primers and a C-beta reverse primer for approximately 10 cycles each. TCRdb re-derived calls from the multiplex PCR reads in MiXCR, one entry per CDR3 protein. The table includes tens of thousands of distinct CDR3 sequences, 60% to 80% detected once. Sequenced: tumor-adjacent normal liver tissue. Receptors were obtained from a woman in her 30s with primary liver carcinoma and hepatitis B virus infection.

In nucleotides, the CDR3 is TGTGTCTGCACTCAGGGGAGGGATGGAGGCTACACCTTC. It is translated as CVCTQGRDGGYTF. The V gene is TRBV11-2, the J gene TRBJ1-2; tentative D call: TRBD1 (6 bases). The CDR3 is made up of 13 amino acids. Germline assignment: CDR1 SGHAT and CDR2 FQNNGV.

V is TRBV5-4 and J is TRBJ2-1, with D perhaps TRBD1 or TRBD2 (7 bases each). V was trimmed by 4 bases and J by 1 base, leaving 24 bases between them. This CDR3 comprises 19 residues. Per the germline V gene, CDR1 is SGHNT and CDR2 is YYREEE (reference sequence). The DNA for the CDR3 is TGTGCCAGCAGCCCGTCCACTAGCGAGGGGGCCTCGTCCTACAATGAGCAGTTCTTC. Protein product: CASSPSTSEGASSYNEQFF.

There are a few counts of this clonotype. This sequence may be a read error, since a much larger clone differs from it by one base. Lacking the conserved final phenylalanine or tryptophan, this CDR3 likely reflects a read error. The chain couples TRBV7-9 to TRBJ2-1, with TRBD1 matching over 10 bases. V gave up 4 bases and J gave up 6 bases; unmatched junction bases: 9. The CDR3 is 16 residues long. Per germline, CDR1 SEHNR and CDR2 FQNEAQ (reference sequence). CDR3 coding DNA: TGTGCCAGCAGCTCGTACCGGGACAGGGGTGCCAATGAGCAGTTCCTC. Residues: CASSSYRDRGANEQFL.

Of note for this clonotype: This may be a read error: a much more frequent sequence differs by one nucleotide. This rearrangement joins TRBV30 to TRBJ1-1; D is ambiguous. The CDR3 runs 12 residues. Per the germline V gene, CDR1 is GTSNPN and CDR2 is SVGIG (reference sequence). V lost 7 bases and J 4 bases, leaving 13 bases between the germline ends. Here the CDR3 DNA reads TGTGCCTTCAGAACATGGAGCACTGAAGCTTTCTTT. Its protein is CAFRTWSTEAFF.

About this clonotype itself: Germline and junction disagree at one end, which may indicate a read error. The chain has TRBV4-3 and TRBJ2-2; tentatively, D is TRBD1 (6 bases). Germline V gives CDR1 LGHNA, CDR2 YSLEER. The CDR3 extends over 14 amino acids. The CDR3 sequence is CASKSGAETGKLFF. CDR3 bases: TGTGCCAGCAAATCAGGGGCGGAGACCGGGAAGCTGTTTTTT.

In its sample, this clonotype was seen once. CDR3 sequence reads: CASNGAGAQDTRYF. The CDR3 DNA is TGTGCCAGCAATGGAGCGGGAGCTCAAGATACACGGTATTTT. The rearrangement joins TRBV6-5 to TRBJ2-3; the match to TRBD2 covers 8 bases. The germline gives CDR1 MNHEY, CDR2 SVGAGI. The CDR3 is 14 amino acids. The trim removed 7 bases at V and 14 bases at J, leaving 17 bases unmatched.

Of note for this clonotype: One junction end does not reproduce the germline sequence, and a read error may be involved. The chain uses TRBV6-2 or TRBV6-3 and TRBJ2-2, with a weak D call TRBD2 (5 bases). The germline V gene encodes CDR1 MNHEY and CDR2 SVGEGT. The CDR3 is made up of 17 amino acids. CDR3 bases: TGTGCCAGAAGTTGCCCCCCCGGGGAGAGAGGCACCGGGGAGCTGTTTTTT. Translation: CARSCPPGERGTGELFF.